This T cell receptor (beta chain) was sequenced for a study of naive and memory T cell subsets. Trimming removed 6 bases at V and 7 bases at J, with 10 bases between. Germline V gene sequence: CDR1 SQVTM, CDR2 ANQGSEA. There are 11 residues in the CDR3. Amplification of ligated cDNA took four PCR rounds with SP2 and nested alpha and beta constant primers. TCRdb ran MiXCR on the 5' RACE reads and lists one entry per CDR3 protein. The data contain 45,000 to 55,000 distinct CDR3 sequences, 4.7% of them singletons. For this clonotype: What it recognizes is unknown.

Findings of the study overall: TCR transcript changes with activation or differentiation may affect this RNA method.

A UMI-containing oligonucleotide was joined by 3' ligation to the TCR cDNA template. Whole blood, roughly 2.4 ml, came from adult healthy volunteers. Input was roughly 1 to 1000 ng of DNase-treated total RNA without cell sorting. The origin of this receptor is a female donor in good health. V is TRBV29-1 and J is TRBJ2-1; D gene ambiguous. The CDR3 loop reads CSVYTANEQFF. In DNA, the CDR3 is TGCAGCGTGTACACAGCTAATGAGCAGTTCTTC.